These 30 T cell receptor beta chains came from one sample sequenced in a study of T cell responses to AZD1222 COVID-19 vaccine. Produced via immunoSEQ multiplex PCR; TCRdb's table is partial and in-frame only. The sample has 170,000 or so clones; just over 90% are singletons. Sequenced here: peripheral blood, sampled on day 0 of AZD1222 vaccination. The receptor set was obtained from an adult in good health.

The chain combines TRBV5-1 with TRBJ1-2; 9 bases map to TRBD1. CDR3 size: 16 residues. From germline, CDR1 is SGHRS and CDR2 YFSETQ. V shed 2 bases and J 4 bases; nucleotides not matched to a gene: 9. The CDR3 sequence: CASSFGDRDRAYGYTF. Here the CDR3 DNA reads TGCGCCAGCAGCTTCGGGGACCGGGACAGGGCCTATGGCTACACCTTC. Full variable domain (rest looked up from reference TRBV5-1 and TRBJ1-2): KAGVTQTPRYLIKTRGQQVTLSCSPISGHRSVSWYQQTPGQGLQFLFEYFSETQRNKGNFPGRFSGRQFSNSRSEMNVSTLELGDSALYLCASSFGDRDRAYGYTFGSGTRLTVV.

The genes are TRBV5-1 and TRBJ2-1; D might be TRBD2 (5 bases). With 3 bases removed from V and 9 bases from J, the gap between germline ends came to 13 bases. Germline CDR1 and CDR2: SGHRS and YFSETQ. The length of the CDR3 is 13 residues. CDR3 DNA: TGCGCCAGCAGCTCCCCGGAGGCGGGTGAGCAGTTCTTC. Its protein is CASSSPEAGEQFF.

The chain couples TRBV6-5 to TRBJ1-6; 11 positions match TRBD1. Germline V gives CDR1 MNHEY, CDR2 SVGAGI. V was pared by 7 bases and J by 7 bases, with 6 bases of the junction left unmatched. This CDR3 comprises 15 residues. The CDR3 protein is CASINRDRGNSPLHF. The DNA of the CDR3 is TGTGCCAGCATAAACCGGGACAGGGGGAATTCACCCCTCCACTTT.

The CDR3 nucleotides are TGTGCCAGCAGTTATGTCGGAACCAGCTATGGCTACACCTTC. This codes for CASSYVGTSYGYTF. The genes are TRBV28 and TRBJ1-2; D unresolved. The V end lost 4 bases, the J end lost 4 bases, and 13 bases lay between the germline ends. The germline gives CDR1 MDHEN, CDR2 SYDVKM. The CDR3 contains 14 residues.

This chain uses TRBV7-2 with TRBJ2-5; 8 positions agree with TRBD1. CDR1 is SGHTA, CDR2 FQGNSA, per germline. The CDR3 consists of 14 residues. V lost 2 bases to trimming and J lost 5 bases; unmatched junction nucleotides: 4. CDR3 nucleotides: TGTGCCAGCAGCTTACAGGGGGCCGGTGAGACCCAGTACTTC. Its translation is CASSLQGAGETQYF.

The rearrangement uses TRBV28 and TRBJ1-5; no firm D call. V lost 10 bases and J 4 bases, leaving 14 bases between the germline ends. Germline V lookup: CDR1 MDHEN, CDR2 SYDVKM. This CDR3 region has 13 residues. The CDR3 region is CATTNSRNQPQHF. In DNA, the CDR3 is TGTGCCACCACCAACTCCAGGAATCAGCCCCAGCATTTT.

The V and J genes are TRBV10-3 and TRBJ1-1, with 7 bases fitting TRBD1. J lost 3 bases, V lost 10 bases, and 11 bases had no gene match. The length of the CDR3 is 14 residues. Germline values: CDR1 ENHRY, CDR2 SYGVKD. DNA for the CDR3: TGTGCCACCACCCTTCAGGGGGAAGACACTGAAGCTTTCTTT. It translates to CATTLQGEDTEAFF.

The chain links TRBV19 to TRBJ2-5; TRBD2 aligns across 12 bases. This CDR3 comprises 15 residues. V trimming: 2 bases; J trimming: 3 bases; junction bases outside the gene matches: 1. Germline V gives CDR1 LNHDA, CDR2 SQIVND (reference sequence). The CDR3 here is CASSIRLAGEETQYF. For the CDR3, the DNA is TGTGCCAGTAGTATAAGACTAGCGGGGGAAGAGACCCAGTACTTC.

The genes are TRBV11-2 and TRBJ1-1; no clear D gene. Per germline, CDR1 SGHAT and CDR2 FQNNGV. V lost 2 bases, J lost 4 bases, and 8 bases lay in between. The CDR3 runs 13 residues. CDR3 DNA: TGTGCCAGCAGCTTACTCCGGGTCACTGAAGCTTTCTTT. It translates to CASSLLRVTEAFF.

This clone was picked up a small number of times. The chain combines TRBV2 with TRBJ2-7, with 9 bases fitting TRBD2. Per germline, CDR1 SNHLY and CDR2 FYNNEI. Trimming cost V 7 bases and J 4 bases; bases outside gene matches: 14. The CDR3 totals 16 residues. CDR3 in amino acids: CASTIPAGGQLYEQYF. The CDR3 DNA sequence: TGTGCCAGCACGATCCCAGCGGGGGGCCAATTATACGAGCAGTACTTC. The variable domain in full, with the rest retrieved from reference TRBV2 and TRBJ2-7, is EPEVTQTPSHQVTQMGQEVILRCVPISNHLYFYWYRQILGQKVEFLVSFYNNEISEKSEIFDDQFSVERPDGSNFTLKIRSTKLEDSAMYFCASTIPAGGQLYEQYFGPGTRLTVT.

The chain has TRBV6-5 and TRBJ1-1; TRBD1 is a possible D gene (5 bases). The V end lost 4 bases, the J end lost 1 base, and 10 bases lay between the germline ends. The CDR3 length is 14 residues. Germline V CDR1 and CDR2: MNHEY, SVGAGI. The CDR3 loop is CASSWGGTNTEAFF. The CDR3 DNA follows: TGTGCCAGCAGTTGGGGGGGGACGAACACTGAAGCTTTCTTT.

The J gene is TRBJ2-3, the V gene TRBV15, with 7 bases identical to TRBD1. The CDR3 is made up of 14 amino acids. Germline-derived CDR1 and CDR2 are LNHNV and YYDKDF (reference sequence). The V and J ends lost 0 bases and 4 bases, in that order; junction bases with no gene match: 1. CDR3 DNA: TGTGCCACCAGCAGAGATAGGGGGCCAGATACGCAGTATTTT. It yields the protein CATSRDRGPDTQYF.

The rearrangement uses TRBV7-2 and TRBJ1-2; 8 bases match TRBD1. The CDR3 has 16 amino acids. From germline, CDR1 is SGHTA and CDR2 FQGNSA. V gave up 1 base and J gave up 5 bases; unmatched junction bases: 9. Here the CDR3 reads CASSLGTQGASYGYTF. CDR3 in DNA: TGTGCCAGCAGCTTAGGGACTCAGGGGGCCTCTTATGGCTACACCTTC.

The chain joins TRBV10-3 to TRBJ1-1; no clear D gene. V was trimmed by 10 bases and J by 1 base, leaving 13 bases between them. The CDR3 runs 13 residues. Per germline, CDR1 ENHRY and CDR2 SYGVKD. CDR3 region: CATSRTGNTEAFF. The CDR3 nucleotides are TGTGCCACCTCACGGACGGGGAACACTGAAGCTTTCTTT.

J is TRBJ1-1 and V is TRBV6-1, with D unclear. Trimming removed 3 bases from V and 5 bases from J, with 10 bases in between. The CDR3 extends over 13 amino acids. Germline V gene sequence: CDR1 MNHNS, CDR2 SASEGT. CDR3 loop: CASSESPTTEAFF. The DNA for the CDR3 is TGTGCCAGCAGTGAGTCTCCGACAACTGAAGCTTTCTTT.

The chain combines TRBV15 with TRBJ2-2, with a tentative D call TRBD1 (6 bases). V lost 5 bases and J lost 7, with 11 bases in between. There are 13 residues in the CDR3. Germline assignment: CDR1 LNHNV and CDR2 YYDKDF (reference sequence). The chain's CDR3 is CATSGTLDGELFF. The CDR3 DNA reads as TGTGCCACCAGCGGGACACTCGACGGGGAGCTGTTTTTT.

The V and J genes are TRBV21-1 and TRBJ2-3; the listed D gene, TRBD2, was not tested against the DNA. TRBV21-1 is noted as a pseudogene. CDR3 length: 15 amino acids. The CDR3 region is CASSKDGGDTDTQYF. The DNA of the CDR3 is TGTGCCAGCAGCAAAGATGGCGGGGACACAGATACGCAGTATTTT.

The CDR3 loop is CASSLSGGAFNEQFF. The DNA of the CDR3 is TGTGCCAGCAGTTTGAGCGGGGGGGCCTTTAATGAGCAGTTCTTC. The J gene is TRBJ2-1, the V gene TRBV27, with 10 bases fitting TRBD2. The V gene end was trimmed by 3 bases and the J gene end by 7 bases; junction bases not matched to a gene: 6. CDR1 and CDR2 (germline): MNHEY, SMNVEV (reference sequence). The CDR3 covers 15 residues.

V is TRBV7-2 and J is TRBJ1-1, with D perhaps matching TRBD1 (6 bases). The germline V gene has CDR1 SGHTA and CDR2 FQGNSA. The CDR3 contains 15 residues. V was cut by 5 bases and J by 0 bases, with 13 bases left in between. CDR3 in DNA: TGTGCCAGCAGCCGTGGGACAAATCTGAACACTGAAGCTTTCTTT. Protein: CASSRGTNLNTEAFF.

This rearrangement joins TRBV3-1 (or the pseudogene TRBV3-2) to TRBJ1-5, with D hard to call. V lost 4 bases and J lost 6, with 10 bases in between. CDR1 and CDR2 from the germline V gene are LGHDT and YNNKEL (reference sequence). The CDR3 sequence is 13 residues long. CDR3 in DNA: TGTGCCAGCAGCCGTGCCTATGGTCAGCCCCAGCATTTT. Translated, it gives CASSRAYGQPQHF.

The genes are TRBV7-2 and TRBJ1-3; the match to TRBD1 covers 7 bases. Trimming removed 3 bases from V and 0 bases from J; junction bases left unmatched: 2. The CDR3 has 15 residues. Germline V lookup: CDR1 SGHTA, CDR2 FQGNSA. CDR3 sequence: CASSLAGGSGNTIYF. CDR3 DNA: TGTGCCAGCAGCTTGGCAGGGGGCTCTGGAAACACCATATATTTT. Full variable domain (remainder filled in from reference TRBV7-2 and TRBJ1-3): GAGVSQSPSNKVTEKGKDVELRCDPISGHTALYWYRQSLGQGLEFLIYFQGNSAPDKSGLPSDRFSAERTGGSVSTLTIQRTQQEDSAVYLCASSLAGGSGNTIYFGEGSWLTVV.

J is TRBJ1-2 and V is TRBV6-4; TRBD1 agrees at 9 bases. V was clipped by 9 bases and J by 0 bases; unmatched bases: 8. Germline values: CDR1 MRHNA, CDR2 SNTAGT. CDR3 length equals 15 residues. This CDR3 reads CARGQGRRTNYGYTF. The CDR3 bases are TGTGCCAGGGGACAGGGACGACGAACTAACTATGGCTACACCTTC.

This sequence joins TRBV11-2 and TRBJ1-2; D is uncertain. CDR1 is SGHAT and CDR2 is FQNNGV in the germline V gene. The CDR3 consists of 11 residues. V lost 1 base to trimming and J lost 11 bases, with 8 bases between them. CDR3 in amino acids: CASSLGTGYTF. The CDR3 nucleotides read TGTGCCAGCAGCTTAGGTACGGGGTACACCTTC.

A single count supports this clone. The rearrangement joins TRBV28 to TRBJ2-7; D is undetermined. This CDR3 region has 13 residues. Trimming took 6 bases from V and 3 from J, leaving 12 bases between them. Looked up from germline, CDR1 is MDHEN and CDR2 is SYDVKM. This CDR3 is CASSLTPVYEQYF. The CDR3 bases are TGTGCCAGCAGCCTAACACCAGTCTACGAGCAGTACTTC.

The chain combines TRBV9 with TRBJ2-2; no reliable D call. The CDR3 has 13 amino acids. The germline V gene encodes CDR1 SGDLS and CDR2 YYNGEE. V lost 0 bases to trimming and J lost 5 bases, with 5 bases between them. As DNA, the CDR3 is TGTGCCAGCAGCGTAGTGAGTACCGGGGAGCTGTTTTTT. Its protein is CASSVVSTGELFF.

This clone was counted between two and nine times. This chain connects TRBV7-9 to TRBJ2-2; 10 positions match TRBD1. This CDR3 has 16 residues. Germline loops: CDR1 SEHNR, CDR2 FQNEAQ (reference sequence). V was pared by 5 bases and J by 9 bases, with 12 bases of the junction left unmatched. As DNA, the CDR3 is TGTGCCAGCAGCCCTCCGGGACAGGGGATCCTCAGGGAGCTGTTTTTT. Translating gives CASSPPGQGILRELFF.

The rearrangement links TRBV5-6 to TRBJ2-1, with a weak D call TRBD2 (6 bases). The CDR3 is made up of 16 amino acids. Germline CDR1 is SGHDT and CDR2 is YYEEEE. Deletions cut 4 bases from V and 0 bases from J, with 14 bases between. The DNA of the CDR3 is TGTGCCAGCAGCCTTAGCGGCGGCCTCTCCTACAATGAGCAGTTCTTC. Translating it yields CASSLSGGLSYNEQFF.

The chain uses TRBV5-1 and TRBJ1-6; maybe TRBD1 (5 bases). CDR1 is SGHRS, CDR2 YFSETQ, per germline. Trimming shortened V by 5 bases and J by 7 bases, and 10 bases separated the two germline ends. This CDR3 region has 13 residues. This chain's CDR3 is CASRQGLNSPLHF. The CDR3 coding sequence is TGCGCCAGCAGGCAGGGCCTAAATTCACCCCTCCACTTT.

The chain employs TRBV5-1 and TRBJ1-6; D remains unclear. From germline, CDR1 is SGHRS and CDR2 YFSETQ. The CDR3 consists of 17 residues. Trimming removed 0 bases from V and 0 bases from J, with 10 bases in between. The CDR3 nucleotides are TGCGCCAGCAGCTTGGCCAGTAGTAGCTCCTATAATTCACCCCTCCACTTT. It specifies CASSLASSSSYNSPLHF.

V and J are TRBV20-1 and TRBJ1-1; no clear D. Germline V gene lookup returns CDR1 DFQATT and CDR2 SNEGSKA (reference sequence). The CDR3 extends over 11 amino acids. The germline V and J ends were trimmed by 7 bases and 4 bases, with 10 bases remaining between them. The CDR3 loop is CSGRDTTEAFF. The CDR3 DNA is TGCAGTGGGAGGGATACCACTGAAGCTTTCTTT.